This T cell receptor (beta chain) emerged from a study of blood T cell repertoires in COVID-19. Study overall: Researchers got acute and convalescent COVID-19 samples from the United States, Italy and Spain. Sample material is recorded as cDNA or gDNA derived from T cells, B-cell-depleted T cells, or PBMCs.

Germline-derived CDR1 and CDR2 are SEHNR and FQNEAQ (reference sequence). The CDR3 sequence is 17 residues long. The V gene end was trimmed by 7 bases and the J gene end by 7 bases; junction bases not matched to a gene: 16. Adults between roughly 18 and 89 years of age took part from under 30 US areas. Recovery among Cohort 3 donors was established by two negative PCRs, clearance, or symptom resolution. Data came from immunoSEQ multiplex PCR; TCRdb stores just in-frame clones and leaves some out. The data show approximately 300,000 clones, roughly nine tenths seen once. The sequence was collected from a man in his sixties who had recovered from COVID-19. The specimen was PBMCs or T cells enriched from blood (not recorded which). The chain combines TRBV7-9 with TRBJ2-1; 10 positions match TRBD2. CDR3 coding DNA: TGTGCCAGCACCTATTCACTAAGCGGGAGGGAGAAGAATGAGCAGTTCTTC. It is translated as CASTYSLSGREKNEQFF.